This T cell receptor (beta chain) was captured by sequencing in a study of T cell responses to AZD1222 COVID-19 vaccine. Across the study: Combined were second doses at about 4 or about 12 weeks.

Remarks on this clone: What it recognizes is unknown.

General study results and limits: Recipients of two AZD1222 doses showed rising Spike-specific TCR breadth and depth. Variant regions that are unmutated are reportedly the target of nearly half of spike-specific TCRs. Repertoire collection took place solely once the T cell response had peaked.

This table comes from immunoSEQ multiplex PCR, and its TCRdb copy is limited to in-frame clones, with some not included. Among roughly 150,000 clones listed, almost 95% were seen once. The source was peripheral blood, collected on day 0 of AZD1222 vaccination. The sequence derives from an adult in good health.

The chain's CDR3 is CAWRDLTGLNEQFF. The CDR3 DNA reads TGTGCCTGGAGGGACTTGACAGGCCTTAATGAGCAGTTCTTC. The J gene is TRBJ2-1, the V gene TRBV30; perhaps TRBD1 as D (6 bases). Trimming removed 3 bases at V and 7 bases at J, with 16 bases between. Germline assignment: CDR1 GTSNPN and CDR2 SVGIG (reference sequence). This CDR3 is built from 14 residues.